This T cell receptor (beta chain) derives from a study of cytotoxic CD8 clonotypes in ibrutinib-treated CLL. General study results and limits: The times at which samples were taken varied between sustained-remission and progressing patients.

Comment on this clone: Its antigen remains unknown.

The planned depth of sequencing spanned 1 in 200,000 to 1 in 1 million T cells. Method: immunoSEQ multiplex PCR; TCRdb's copy keeps in-frame clones and lacks some. The sample lists some 310,000 clones; around four fifths were seen once. CDR1 and CDR2 (germline): LGHNA, YNFKEQ. Trimming took off 0 bases at V and 4 bases at J, with 10 bases between the two ends. This CDR3 region has 14 residues. Sequenced here: PBMCs, sampled before ibrutinib treatment. This receptor was obtained from a human donor with chronic lymphocytic leukemia. The chain links TRBV4-2 to TRBJ2-7, with D unclear. The CDR3 sequence is CASSQDLTSYEQYF. CDR3 DNA: TGTGCCAGCAGCCAAGATTTAACATCTTACGAGCAGTACTTC.